This T cell receptor (beta chain) comes out of a study of blood T cell repertoires in COVID-19. Original processing methods: Quantification of nucleated cells was approximated via reference gene primer amplification. Some clones are missing from TCRdb's copy, which holds only in-frame ones; the method was immunoSEQ multiplex PCR. That table furnishes V, J and clone size, whereas the DNA furnished D and trimming. The profile shows around 290,000 clones, approximately 89% of them singletons. With 6 bases removed from V and 6 bases from J, the gap between germline ends came to 11 bases. CDR1 MNHNY and CDR2 SVGAGI come from the germline V gene (reference sequence). The CDR3 has 12 residues.

The TCR comes from a woman aged 25 to 39 with COVID-19, enrolled during active disease. The sample comprised peripheral blood. This chain uses TRBV6-6 with TRBJ1-2; D is unclear. The chain's CDR3 is CASRSDIDGYTF. CDR3 nucleotides: TGTGCCAGCAGGTCCGACATTGATGGCTACACCTTC.